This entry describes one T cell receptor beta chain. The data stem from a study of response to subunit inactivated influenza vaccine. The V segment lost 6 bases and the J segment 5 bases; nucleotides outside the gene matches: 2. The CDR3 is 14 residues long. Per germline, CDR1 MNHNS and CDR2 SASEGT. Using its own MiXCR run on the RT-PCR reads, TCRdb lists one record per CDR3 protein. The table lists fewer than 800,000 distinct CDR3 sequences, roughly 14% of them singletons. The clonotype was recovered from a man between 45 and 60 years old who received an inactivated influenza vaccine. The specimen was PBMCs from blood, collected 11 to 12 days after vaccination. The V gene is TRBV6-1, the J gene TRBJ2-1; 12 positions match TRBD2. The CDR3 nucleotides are TGTGCCAGCAGCCCTAGCGGGGGGGACAATGAGCAGTTCTTC. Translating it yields CASSPSGGDNEQFF.